Following are 11 T cell receptor beta chains from one sample sequenced in a study of T cell responses to AZD1222 COVID-19 vaccine. Measured with immunoSEQ multiplex PCR; TCRdb has only the in-frame clones, and not every one. The sample lists 130,000 to 150,000 clones, just over 90% occurring once. The sample was peripheral blood, taken on day 0 of AZD1222 vaccination. The receptors come from an adult in good health.

This clone came up once. The rearrangement uses TRBV10-3 and TRBJ1-2; 7 bases map to TRBD1. The germline V gene encodes CDR1 ENHRY and CDR2 SYGVKD. This CDR3 is built from 12 residues. The ends lost 11 bases at V and 6 bases at J; junction bases unmatched: 9. The CDR3 coding sequence is TGTGCCGCAACTCAGGGGGATGATGGCTACACCTTC. Encoded protein: CAATQGDDGYTF.

The J gene is TRBJ1-1, the V gene TRBV10-3; D perhaps matches TRBD1 (6 bases). Trimming took off 3 bases at V and 1 base at J, with 9 bases between the two ends. Germline values: CDR1 ENHRY, CDR2 SYGVKD. This CDR3 has 14 amino acids. The CDR3 sequence is CAISDLGANTEAFF. The CDR3 bases are TGTGCCATCAGTGATCTGGGGGCGAACACTGAAGCTTTCTTT.

The CDR3 spells CASSQETGRLNYGYTF. The CDR3 DNA reads as TGCGCCAGCAGCCAAGAGACAGGGCGACTCAACTATGGCTACACCTTC. The chain combines TRBV4-1 with TRBJ1-2, with 7 bases identical to TRBD1. V trimming: 0 bases; J trimming: 2 bases; junction bases outside the gene matches: 6. The CDR3 loop spans 16 amino acids. The germline gives CDR1 MGHRA, CDR2 YSYEKL.

The chain recombines TRBV7-2 with TRBJ1-4, with D possibly TRBD1 on 6 matching bases. Trimming removed 5 bases from V and 8 bases from J, with 12 bases in between. There are 13 residues in the CDR3. Per germline, CDR1 SGHTA and CDR2 FQGNSA. The CDR3 DNA reads TGTGCCAGCAGCAGGGGACAACCAGAAAAACTGTTTTTT. This translates into CASSRGQPEKLFF.

The CDR3 DNA reads TGTGCCAGCAGTTGGGGGGGGGCCAACGTCCTGACTTTC. Its protein is CASSWGGANVLTF. The J gene is TRBJ2-6, the V gene TRBV12-3 or TRBV12-4; D is possibly TRBD1 or TRBD2 (5 bases each). This CDR3 is 13 amino acids long. V was trimmed by 4 bases and J by 4 bases, leaving 5 bases between them.

The genes are TRBV5-6 and TRBJ2-4; weak D call: TRBD2 (7 bases). Germline CDR1 SGHDT, CDR2 YYEEEE. This CDR3 has 16 residues. Between the trimmed V and J ends, which lost 5 bases and 0 bases, there was a span of 15 bases. The CDR3 reads CASSFRGAGAKNIQYF. The CDR3, as DNA: TGTGCCAGCAGTTTTCGGGGGGCTGGAGCCAAAAACATTCAGTACTTC. Together with reference TRBV5-6 and TRBJ2-4, the CDR3 gives the full variable domain: DAGVTQSPTHLIKTRGQQVTLRCSPKSGHDTVSWYQQALGQGPQFIFQYYEEEERQRGNFPDRFSGHQFPNYSSELNVNALLLGDSALYLCASSFRGAGAKNIQYFGAGTRLSVL.

On this clone itself: One end of the junction does not line up with germline, which may come from a read error. The CDR3 DNA sequence: TGTGCCAGCAGTAACTCAGAGGGGACCCCTCGGCAGTACTTC. Translating it yields CASSNSEGTPRQYF. The chain couples TRBV6-5 to TRBJ2-7; D possibly uses TRBD1 or TRBD2 (5 bases each). There are 14 residues in the CDR3. Germline CDR1 reads MNHEY; CDR2 reads SVGAGI.

The chain combines TRBV12-3 or TRBV12-4 with TRBJ2-3; D perhaps matches TRBD2 (6 bases). The V and J ends lost 3 bases and 3 bases respectively, with 7 bases between them. CDR3 length: 13 residues. The chain's CDR3 is CASSFGGTDTQYF. The CDR3 nucleotides read TGTGCCAGCAGTTTTGGGGGGACAGATACGCAGTATTTT.

There are a few counts of this clone. The gene calls are TRBV7-9 and TRBJ2-3; 8 positions match TRBD1. The germline V gene has CDR1 SEHNR and CDR2 FQNEAQ (reference sequence). The CDR3 has 16 amino acids. The V gene end was trimmed by 6 bases and the J gene end by 0 bases; junction bases not matched to a gene: 8. CDR3 sequence reads: CASRVSQGASTDTQYF. The CDR3 DNA sequence: TGTGCCAGCAGAGTTTCTCAGGGGGCCAGCACAGATACGCAGTATTTT. The whole variable domain, filled in from reference TRBV7-9 and TRBJ2-3, reads DTGVSQNPRHKITKRGQNVTFRCDPISEHNRLYWYRQTLGQGPEFLTYFQNEAQLEKSRLLSDRFSAERPKGSFSTLEIQRTEQGDSAMYLCASRVSQGASTDTQYFGPGTRLTVL.

The chain couples TRBV2 to TRBJ2-2; 8 bases are shared with TRBD1. Trimming at V came to 3 bases and at J to 4 bases, leaving 7 bases not matched to a gene. Per germline, CDR1 SNHLY and CDR2 FYNNEI. The CDR3 contains 16 residues. CDR3 DNA sequence: TGTGCCAGCAGTGACCTCCAGGGGGCCGGCACCGGGGAGCTGTTTTTT. It codes for CASSDLQGAGTGELFF.

V usage is TRBV12-3 or TRBV12-4 and J usage is TRBJ1-2, with D possibly being TRBD1 (6 bases). The CDR3 is 13 residues long. V dropped 5 bases and J dropped 8 bases, with 15 bases sitting between them. This CDR3 reads CASSPGGARGYTF. The CDR3 DNA reads TGTGCCAGCAGTCCCGGGGGGGCCAGGGGCTACACCTTC.